A single sample gave rise to the 15 T cell receptor beta chains below, sequenced in a study of T cells in Graves' hyperthyroidism and ophthalmopathy. There were TCR beta CDR3 regions amplified from RNA transcripts. Primed by the HTBI set, a first-round RT-PCR was run on the TCR CDR3. TCRdb recomputed calls from the multiplex PCR reads with MiXCR, one row per CDR3 protein. The sample holds about 690,000 distinct CDR3 sequences; roughly 17% are singletons and the top ten take around 15%. Sequenced sample: blood. These receptors came from a man aged 50 or older with Graves' hyperthyroidism.

The J gene is TRBJ2-3, the V gene TRBV25-1; TRBD2 agrees at 7 bases. Per germline, CDR1 MGHDK and CDR2 SYGVNS. V lost 7 bases, J lost 0 bases, and 7 bases stayed unmatched. The CDR3 has 15 residues. The CDR3 DNA sequence: TGTGCCAGCAACTCAGCGGGGAGTAGCACAGATACGCAGTATTTT. This sequence encodes CASNSAGSSTDTQYF.

This clonotype was counted only a few times. V is TRBV3-1 and J is TRBJ2-1, with D perhaps TRBD2 (6 bases). CDR3 size: 13 residues. The germline V gene has CDR1 LGHDT and CDR2 YNNKEL (reference sequence). Trimming removed 2 bases from V and 9 bases from J, with 11 bases in between. The CDR3 nucleotides read TGTGCCAGCAGCCAACGACTAGGGTCTGAGCAGTTCTTC. Its protein is CASSQRLGSEQFF.

The genes are TRBV6-5 and TRBJ2-5, with D perhaps TRBD1 (6 bases). The CDR3 is made up of 14 amino acids. Germline values: CDR1 MNHEY, CDR2 SVGAGI. With 0 bases removed from V and 3 bases from J, the gap between germline ends came to 8 bases. This CDR3 reads CASSYSGQKETQYF. The CDR3 DNA reads TGTGCCAGCAGTTACTCCGGACAGAAAGAGACCCAGTACTTC.

This clonotype has just a few counts. The V and J genes are TRBV18 and TRBJ2-2; D could derive from TRBD1 or TRBD2 (5 bases each). V was shortened by 1 base and J by 3 bases, with 6 bases between the two germline ends. The germline CDR1 and CDR2 sequences are KGHSH and LQKENI. CDR3 length: 14 residues. The CDR3 sequence: CASSPQGHTGELFF. The CDR3 nucleotides are TGTGCCAGCTCACCACAGGGACACACCGGGGAGCTGTTTTTT.

This clonotype came up many times. The rearrangement joins TRBV29-1 to TRBJ2-5; D may correspond to TRBD1 or TRBD2 (6 bases each). The germline V gene encodes CDR1 SQVTM and CDR2 ANQGSEA. The V and J ends lost 2 bases and 7 bases respectively, with 14 bases between them. CDR3 length equals 13 residues. The CDR3 loop is CSVEPGAGGTQYF. CDR3 bases: TGCAGCGTTGAACCGGGGGCTGGTGGGACCCAGTACTTC.

The chain is built from TRBV6-1 and TRBJ2-1, with 13 positions matching TRBD2. Germline V gives CDR1 MNHNS, CDR2 SASEGT. Germline trimming cut 1 base from V and 9 bases from J; bases unmatched to any gene: 3. The CDR3 runs to 15 residues. CDR3 sequence (DNA): TGTGCCAGCAGTGAAGGGACTAGCGGGAGCACTGAGCAGTTCTTC. It encodes CASSEGTSGSTEQFF.

This clonotype has only one observation. The chain has TRBV9 and TRBJ2-2; 14 positions agree with TRBD2. CDR3 length: 17 amino acids. J lost 8 bases, V lost 5 bases, and 11 bases had no gene match. Germline assignment: CDR1 SGDLS and CDR2 YYNGEE. The CDR3 is CASSHSGLAGVRGELFF. The DNA of the CDR3 is TGTGCCAGCAGTCATTCGGGACTAGCGGGAGTAAGGGGGGAGCTGTTTTTT.

This clonotype was seen repeatedly, ten times or more. The chain uses TRBV3-1 and TRBJ2-7; D gene ambiguous. This CDR3 is 15 amino acids long. Germline V gene lookup returns CDR1 LGHDT and CDR2 YNNKEL (reference sequence). V lost 0 bases, J lost 1 base, and 10 bases lay in between. The CDR3 DNA follows: TGTGCCAGCAGCCAAGACTTGGCAGAATCCTACGAGCAGTACTTC. This sequence encodes CASSQDLAESYEQYF.

This clonotype appeared a few times. The chain links TRBV4-3 to TRBJ2-2; D gene ambiguous. The CDR3 runs 14 residues. The germline gives CDR1 LGHNA, CDR2 YSLEER. Between the trimmed V and J ends, which lost 1 base and 4 bases, there was a span of 7 bases. Written as DNA, the CDR3 is TGCGCCAGCAGCCAAGTGGCTATCACCGGGGAGCTGTTTTTT. Residues: CASSQVAITGELFF.

This clonotype was detected ten times or more. This chain connects TRBV12-3 or TRBV12-4 to TRBJ1-1; D is unresolved. The CDR3 covers 13 residues. Trimming stripped 10 bases from V and 4 bases from J, with 16 bases between. CDR3 residues: CATVGSPGTEAFF. As DNA, the CDR3 is TGTGCCACTGTTGGGTCCCCGGGCACTGAAGCTTTCTTT.

This clonotype was seen a handful of times. V is TRBV20-1 and J is TRBJ1-5, with TRBD1 identical over 11 bases. Germline V lookup: CDR1 DFQATT, CDR2 SNEGSKA (reference sequence). The CDR3 totals 16 residues. V gave up 6 bases and J gave up 0 bases; unmatched junction bases: 7. The CDR3 loop reads CSAPGQGVVSNQPQHF. CDR3 DNA: TGCAGTGCCCCGGGACAGGGGGTCGTTAGCAATCAGCCCCAGCATTTT.

This clonotype was detected ten times or more. This chain connects TRBV18 to TRBJ1-4, with 7 bases identical to TRBD1. The length of the CDR3 is 13 residues. Germline V lookup: CDR1 KGHSH, CDR2 LQKENI. J lost 8 bases, V lost 6 bases, and 6 bases had no gene match. Here the CDR3 reads CASSRGQEEKLFF. The DNA of the CDR3 is TGTGCCAGCTCGAGGGGGCAGGAGGAAAAACTGTTTTTT.

The V and J genes are TRBV10-3 and TRBJ2-5; D is possibly TRBD2 (5 bases). The CDR3 totals 13 residues. CDR1 and CDR2 (germline): ENHRY, SYGVKD. Trimming pared 5 bases from V and 4 bases from J, leaving 11 bases between. This CDR3 is CAISPFAGETQYF. CDR3 bases: TGTGCCATCAGTCCCTTCGCGGGAGAGACCCAGTACTTC.

This clonotype showed up many times. This rearrangement joins TRBV10-3 to TRBJ2-7, with D hard to call. The CDR3 runs 17 residues. Germline V gene data show CDR1 as ENHRY and CDR2 as SYGVKD. V was cut by 2 bases and J by 2 bases, with 19 bases left in between. The CDR3 nucleotides read TGTGCCATCAGTGAGGGGTGGACCGAAGTCGTTCCCTACGAGCAGTACTTC. It specifies CAISEGWTEVVPYEQYF.

The table lists this clonotype with many counts. The chain recombines TRBV11-2 with TRBJ1-2; 8 positions agree with TRBD1. The germline gives CDR1 SGHAT, CDR2 FQNNGV. There are 16 residues in the CDR3. J gave up 8 bases and V 5 bases, and 16 bases lay outside the gene matches. CDR3 sequence (DNA): TGTGCCAGCAGCCCACGGACAGGGAAGAGCAAGGGGGGCTACACCTTC. Protein: CASSPRTGKSKGGYTF.